This T cell receptor beta chain emerged from a study of blood T cell repertoires in COVID-19. Looking at the study overall: Sites across the United States, Italy and Spain contributed samples from acute and convalescent COVID-19. PBMCs, B-cell-depleted T cells, or T cells were the source of the cDNA or gDNA that made up the material.

Study processing details: The assay estimated nucleated cells by amplifying reference gene primers. TCRdb's copy holds only in-frame clones and misses some; the assay was immunoSEQ multiplex PCR. The V and J calls and clone size are taken from that table; D and trimming were inferred from the DNA. This table holds around 140,000 clones, roughly 87% found once. V was clipped by 4 bases and J by 3 bases, with 13 bases between them. CDR1 LNHNV and CDR2 YYDKDF come from the germline V gene (reference sequence). The CDR3 is 15 residues long. This receptor was obtained from a woman aged 45-65 years with acute or convalescent COVID-19. The chain is built from TRBV15 and TRBJ1-5; D gene uncertain. The sample taken for sequencing was peripheral blood. In DNA, the CDR3 is TGTGCCACCAGCACTTGGGCGGGGATCAATCAGCCCCAGCATTTT. The encoded protein is CATSTWAGINQPQHF.